Listed below are T cell receptor beta chains from one sample, sequenced in a study of response to subunit inactivated influenza vaccine. TCRdb reprocessed the RT-PCR reads via MiXCR and lists one record per CDR3 protein. The sample includes under 850,000 distinct CDR3 sequences, around a sixth of them seen just once. The material was PBMCs from blood, obtained more than 4 days after vaccination. The source is a man over 45 who received an inactivated influenza vaccine. The CDR3 runs from the conserved cysteine through the conserved F or W. Fields, in order: D gene, clone size, J gene, V gene, CDR3 DNA, CDR3 protein. The D gene is left open where the match is weak. Clone size is given for some rows only: seen once, a few or many times, or a class if the clone is expanded.

d_gene: -
abundance: -
j_gene: TRBJ2-7
v_gene: TRBV12-3/TRBV12-4
CDR3nt: TGTGCCAGCAGTTTCATGGCAGGCTCCTACGAGCAGTACTTC
CDR3aa: CASSFMAGSYEQYF

d_gene: -
abundance: -
j_gene: TRBJ2-2
v_gene: TRBV6-2/TRBV6-3
CDR3nt: TGTGCCAGCAGTAAAATGCTAAACACCGGGGAGCTGTTTTTT
CDR3aa: CASSKMLNTGELFF

d_gene: TRBD1
abundance: many
j_gene: TRBJ2-7
v_gene: TRBV5-1
CDR3nt: TGCGCCAGCAGCTTGGAGGCCGGGACAGGGGCACACGAGCAGTACTTC
CDR3aa: CASSLEAGTGAHEQYF

d_gene: TRBD1
abundance: few
j_gene: TRBJ2-1
v_gene: TRBV5-4
CDR3nt: TGTGCCAGCAGCCGGGACAGGGGTAACAATGAGCAGTTCTTC
CDR3aa: CASSRDRGNNEQFF

d_gene: -
abundance: -
j_gene: TRBJ1-1
v_gene: TRBV20-1
CDR3nt: TGCAGTGCTCGAGCGGGGGGCTGGGCTGAAGCTTTCTTT
CDR3aa: CSARAGGWAEAFF

d_gene: -
abundance: -
j_gene: TRBJ2-6
v_gene: TRBV18
CDR3nt: TGTGCCAGCTCACCCTTGACATCGCCTTTGGGCTCTGGGGCCAACGTCCTGACTTTC
CDR3aa: CASSPLTSPLGSGANVLTF

d_gene: -
abundance: -
j_gene: TRBJ2-5
v_gene: TRBV5-1
CDR3nt: TGCGCCAGCAGCCTAACGCCCCAAGAGACCCAGTACTTC
CDR3aa: CASSLTPQETQYF

d_gene: -
abundance: many
j_gene: TRBJ2-7
v_gene: TRBV12-3/TRBV12-4
CDR3nt: TGTGCCAGCAGTTCAATTCAGGGGACCTACGAGCAGTACTTC
CDR3aa: CASSSIQGTYEQYF

d_gene: TRBD2
abundance: -
j_gene: TRBJ2-1
v_gene: TRBV6-1
CDR3nt: TGTGCCAGCAGCCCATACTCGGGGGGGCACTACAATGAGCAGTTCTTC
CDR3aa: CASSPYSGGHYNEQFF

d_gene: -
abundance: -
j_gene: TRBJ1-4
v_gene: TRBV4-2
CDR3nt: TGTGCCAGCAGCCGGGCGGTGGATGAAAAACTGTTTTTT
CDR3aa: CASSRAVDEKLFF

d_gene: -
abundance: many
j_gene: TRBJ2-1
v_gene: TRBV24-1
CDR3nt: TGTGCCACCAGTGTAGGAGTTGAGCAGTTCTTC
CDR3aa: CATSVGVEQFF

d_gene: -
abundance: many
j_gene: TRBJ2-1
v_gene: TRBV12-3/TRBV12-4
CDR3nt: TGTGCCAGCAGTTCTACACGCAATGAGCAGTTCTTC
CDR3aa: CASSSTRNEQFF

d_gene: TRBD1
abundance: few
j_gene: TRBJ2-1
v_gene: TRBV5-1
CDR3nt: TGCGCCAGCAGCCTCTCCGGGACAGGGTACGATGAGCAGTTCTTC
CDR3aa: CASSLSGTGYDEQFF

d_gene: TRBD1
abundance: few
j_gene: TRBJ2-7
v_gene: TRBV10-1
CDR3nt: TGCGCCAGCAGTGGAGGGACAGTGGGAATCGGGCAGTACTTC
CDR3aa: CASSGGTVGIGQYF

d_gene: -
abundance: -
j_gene: TRBJ2-4
v_gene: TRBV19
CDR3nt: TGTGCCAGTAGTAGGGAACAGGGAGCCTTAGCCAAAAACATTCAGTACTTC
CDR3aa: CASSREQGALAKNIQYF

d_gene: TRBD1
abundance: -
j_gene: TRBJ2-5
v_gene: TRBV10-3
CDR3nt: TGTGCCATCAGTGAAGACAGGGGATGGGAGACCCAGTACTTC
CDR3aa: CAISEDRGWETQYF

d_gene: -
abundance: few
j_gene: TRBJ2-5
v_gene: TRBV10-1
CDR3nt: TGCGCCAGCAGTGAGTCTAGAGGAGCCCAAGAGACCCAGTACTTC
CDR3aa: CASSESRGAQETQYF

d_gene: -
abundance: many
j_gene: TRBJ1-5
v_gene: TRBV4-1
CDR3nt: TGCGCCAGCAGCCATCCCGGGGGGGAAAGGCAGCCCCAGCATTTT
CDR3aa: CASSHPGGERQPQHF

d_gene: TRBD1
abundance: few
j_gene: TRBJ1-1
v_gene: TRBV29-1
CDR3nt: TGCAGCGTTCCTCCCCGCGACAGGGCCGGATGGAACACTGAAGCTTTCTTT
CDR3aa: CSVPPRDRAGWNTEAFF

d_gene: -
abundance: few
j_gene: TRBJ1-6
v_gene: TRBV7-6
CDR3nt: TGTGCCAGCAGCTACCTTAATTCACCCCTCCACTTT
CDR3aa: CASSYLNSPLHF

d_gene: -
abundance: -
j_gene: TRBJ2-1
v_gene: TRBV10-3
CDR3nt: TGTGCCATCAGTGAGTCTATCGCCGATGAGCAGTTCTTC
CDR3aa: CAISESIADEQFF

d_gene: -
abundance: -
j_gene: TRBJ2-2
v_gene: TRBV6-2/TRBV6-3
CDR3nt: TGTGCCATTTCGAACAGAGACACCGGGGAGCTGTTTTTT
CDR3aa: CAISNRDTGELFF

d_gene: -
abundance: few
j_gene: TRBJ2-3
v_gene: TRBV6-2/TRBV6-3
CDR3nt: TGTGCCAGCAGTTACTCGCAGGAAGGAAGCACAGATACGCAGTATTTT
CDR3aa: CASSYSQEGSTDTQYF

d_gene: -
abundance: many
j_gene: TRBJ2-3
v_gene: TRBV12-3/TRBV12-4
CDR3nt: TGTGCCAGCAGTCCCGGGACCGCCCCAGATACGCAGTATTTT
CDR3aa: CASSPGTAPDTQYF

d_gene: -
abundance: -
j_gene: TRBJ1-1
v_gene: TRBV20-1
CDR3nt: TGCAGTGCTCGGAATGTCAGAGGGGGCACTGAAGCTTTCTTT
CDR3aa: CSARNVRGGTEAFF

d_gene: TRBD2
abundance: few
j_gene: TRBJ2-1
v_gene: TRBV5-1
CDR3nt: TGCGCCAGCAGCTTGGGTCCAGCGGGGGGGCCAATGAATGAGCAGTTCTTC
CDR3aa: CASSLGPAGGPMNEQFF

d_gene: TRBD2
abundance: -
j_gene: TRBJ2-7
v_gene: TRBV10-3
CDR3nt: TGTGCCATCAGGAGGACTAGCGGGGCGTACGAGCAGTACTTC
CDR3aa: CAIRRTSGAYEQYF

d_gene: -
abundance: few
j_gene: TRBJ2-1
v_gene: TRBV2
CDR3nt: TGTGCCGTCGTTCGGGGGATCGGTTACAATGAGCAGTTCTTC
CDR3aa: CAVVRGIGYNEQFF

d_gene: -
abundance: -
j_gene: TRBJ1-5
v_gene: TRBV2
CDR3nt: TGTGCCAGCGGCGCGGCAGAAAATCAGCCCCAGCATTTT
CDR3aa: CASGAAENQPQHF

d_gene: TRBD2
abundance: few
j_gene: TRBJ2-1
v_gene: TRBV6-1
CDR3nt: TGTGCCAGCAGCCCCGGGACTAGCGGGAGCCGATACAATGAGCAGTTCTTC
CDR3aa: CASSPGTSGSRYNEQFF

d_gene: TRBD1
abundance: -
j_gene: TRBJ1-2
v_gene: TRBV27
CDR3nt: TGTGCCAGCAGTACGGGACAGGGGGTGAGTGGCTACACCTTC
CDR3aa: CASSTGQGVSGYTF

d_gene: -
abundance: -
j_gene: TRBJ2-5
v_gene: TRBV6-2/TRBV6-3
CDR3nt: TGTGCCAGCGCAGGTGGGGGTTCGATGGCGGGAGAGACCCAGTACTTC
CDR3aa: CASAGGGSMAGETQYF

d_gene: -
abundance: once
j_gene: TRBJ1-2
v_gene: TRBV3-1
CDR3nt: TGTGCCAGCAGCACCCCCTTCCGGGACAAGACCTTC
CDR3aa: CASSTPFRDKTF

d_gene: TRBD2
abundance: -
j_gene: TRBJ2-7
v_gene: TRBV2
CDR3nt: TGTGCCAGCACCGGCGGGGGACGCGAGCAGTACTTC
CDR3aa: CASTGGGREQYF

d_gene: -
abundance: few
j_gene: TRBJ1-3
v_gene: TRBV20-1
CDR3nt: TGCAGTGCTGAAGGTGGAAACACCATATATTTT
CDR3aa: CSAEGGNTIYF

d_gene: -
abundance: -
j_gene: TRBJ2-7
v_gene: TRBV20-1
CDR3nt: TGCAGTGCTCCCGGACAGTCCTACGAGCAGTACTTC
CDR3aa: CSAPGQSYEQYF

d_gene: TRBD1
abundance: few
j_gene: TRBJ1-6
v_gene: TRBV2
CDR3nt: TGTGCCAGCAGTGAACTACAGGGGGTGGATAATTCACCCCTCCACTTT
CDR3aa: CASSELQGVDNSPLHF

d_gene: -
abundance: few
j_gene: TRBJ1-2
v_gene: TRBV6-6
CDR3nt: TGTGCCAGCAGTTATTTCGGCGATGGCTACACCTTC
CDR3aa: CASSYFGDGYTF

d_gene: TRBD2
abundance: -
j_gene: TRBJ2-5
v_gene: TRBV6-2/TRBV6-3
CDR3nt: TGTGCCAGCAGGACTAGCCCGGAGACCCAGTACTTC
CDR3aa: CASRTSPETQYF

d_gene: -
abundance: many
j_gene: TRBJ1-5
v_gene: TRBV6-2/TRBV6-3
CDR3nt: TGTGCCAGCAGTTACCACACCGGCCAGCCCCAGCATTTT
CDR3aa: CASSYHTGQPQHF

d_gene: -
abundance: -
j_gene: TRBJ2-1
v_gene: TRBV6-4
CDR3nt: TGTGCCAGCAGTGAGCAGGGAGGAATTAACAATGAGCAGTTCTTC
CDR3aa: CASSEQGGINNEQFF

d_gene: -
abundance: -
j_gene: TRBJ2-3
v_gene: TRBV7-6
CDR3nt: TGTGCCAGCAGCCTGGGACGGATCACAGATACGCAGTATTTT
CDR3aa: CASSLGRITDTQYF

d_gene: TRBD1
abundance: -
j_gene: TRBJ2-2
v_gene: TRBV6-1
CDR3nt: TGTGCCAGCACCAGGACAGGGGGCGCCCCCGGGGAGCTGTTTTTT
CDR3aa: CASTRTGGAPGELFF

d_gene: -
abundance: -
j_gene: TRBJ2-5
v_gene: TRBV4-1
CDR3nt: TGCGCCAGCAGCCAAGATACCCGGGGGCGGGAGACCCAGTACTTC
CDR3aa: CASSQDTRGRETQYF

d_gene: -
abundance: few
j_gene: TRBJ2-7
v_gene: TRBV20-1
CDR3nt: TGCAGTGCTAGAGGGGAGTCCCTCTACGAGCAGTACTTC
CDR3aa: CSARGESLYEQYF

d_gene: -
abundance: many
j_gene: TRBJ2-7
v_gene: TRBV4-2
CDR3nt: TGTGCCAGCAGCCAAGACTACCCCCCGTACGAGCAGTACTTC
CDR3aa: CASSQDYPPYEQYF

d_gene: -
abundance: -
j_gene: TRBJ2-3
v_gene: TRBV9
CDR3nt: TGTGCCAGCAGCGTAAGGCGGGGATCCACAGATACGCAGTATTTT
CDR3aa: CASSVRRGSTDTQYF

d_gene: -
abundance: -
j_gene: TRBJ2-5
v_gene: TRBV29-1
CDR3nt: TGCAGCGTTTATGGACAGTTTACCGAGACCCAGTACTTC
CDR3aa: CSVYGQFTETQYF

d_gene: -
abundance: few
j_gene: TRBJ2-7
v_gene: TRBV4-2
CDR3nt: TGTGCCAGCAGCCAAGAAGGTAGGGTCTCCCTGCACTTC
CDR3aa: CASSQEGRVSLHF

d_gene: -
abundance: -
j_gene: TRBJ1-5
v_gene: TRBV20-1
CDR3nt: TGCAGTGCTTTACAGGGTGATCAGCCCCAGCATTTT
CDR3aa: CSALQGDQPQHF

d_gene: -
abundance: few
j_gene: TRBJ2-7
v_gene: TRBV7-2
CDR3nt: TGTGCCAGCAGCGCCACGCTGGGATGGGTGCAGTACTTC
CDR3aa: CASSATLGWVQYF

d_gene: -
abundance: few
j_gene: TRBJ1-1
v_gene: TRBV6-1
CDR3nt: TGTGCCAGCAGTAAAAAGGAGCTTAACACTGAAGCTTTCTTT
CDR3aa: CASSKKELNTEAFF

d_gene: TRBD2
abundance: few
j_gene: TRBJ2-1
v_gene: TRBV12-5
CDR3nt: TGTGCTAGTGGTTTGTTCAGTCGGGGGGTCCTACTAGGCTCCTACAATGAGCAGTTCTTC
CDR3aa: CASGLFSRGVLLGSYNEQFF